The 3 T cell receptor beta chains below come from one sample, sequenced in a study of blood T cell repertoires in COVID-19 (dated by TCRdb to 2018 to 2021). Libraries were constructed by the immunoSEQ multiplex PCR assay. Held by TCRdb, this immuneACCESS table contains in-frame sequences only and omits some clones. Under half of the omission traces to an unresolved V gene where checked; the cause of the rest is unknown. Across this sample there are 300,000 or so clones, with about 92% seen only once. The biggest ten clones account for roughly 2.6% of the sample. The specimen sequenced was PBMCs or T cells enriched from blood (not recorded which). These receptors came from a man aged 55 to 70 who had recovered from COVID-19.

This chain links TRBV7-9 with TRBJ2-1; D possibly corresponds to TRBD2 (5 bases). Per the germline V gene, CDR1 is SEHNR and CDR2 is FQNEAQ (reference sequence). This CDR3 contains 15 residues. V was pared by 7 bases and J by 3 bases, with 16 bases between. The CDR3: CASTPLRGNYNEQFF. The DNA of the CDR3 is TGTGCCAGCACCCCCCTACGGGGAAACTACAATGAGCAGTTCTTC.

The CDR3 DNA is TGTGCCAGCTCCCCTAAGGGGACAGGACTGGAATCACCCCTCCACTTT. It yields the protein CASSPKGTGLESPLHF. The V call is TRBV18, the J call TRBJ1-6; 8 bases agree with TRBD1. J lost 10 bases, V lost 6 bases, and 14 bases had no gene match. The CDR3 extends over 16 amino acids. Germline assignment: CDR1 KGHSH and CDR2 LQKENI.

For the CDR3, the DNA is TGTGCCAGCAGAGGCCCCTCAGGCCCAGTGGGTTGCGAAGTATGTGGCTACACCTTC. Translated, it gives CASRGPSGPVGCEVCGYTF. This chain uses TRBV7-6 with TRBJ1-2; no clear D. Germline CDR1 and CDR2: SGHVS and FNYEAQ. The ends were cut back, 6 bases at V and 7 bases at J, with 33 bases in the middle. This CDR3 region has 19 residues.